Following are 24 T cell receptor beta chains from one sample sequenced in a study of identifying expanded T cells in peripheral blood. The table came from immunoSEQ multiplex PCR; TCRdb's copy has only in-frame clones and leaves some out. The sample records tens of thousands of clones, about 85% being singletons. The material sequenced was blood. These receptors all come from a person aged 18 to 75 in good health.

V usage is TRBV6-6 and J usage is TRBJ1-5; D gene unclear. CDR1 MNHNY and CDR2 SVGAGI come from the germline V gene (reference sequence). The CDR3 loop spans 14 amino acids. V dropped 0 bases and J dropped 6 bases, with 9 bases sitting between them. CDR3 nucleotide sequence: TGTGCCAGCAGTTACTCCGCTCCGAGTCAGCCCCAGCATTTT. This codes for CASSYSAPSQPQHF.

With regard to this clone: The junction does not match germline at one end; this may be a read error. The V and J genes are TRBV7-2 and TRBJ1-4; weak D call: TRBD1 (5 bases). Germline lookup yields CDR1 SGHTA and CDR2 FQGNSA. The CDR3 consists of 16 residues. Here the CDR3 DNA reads TGTGCCAGCAGCTTAAACTCGGGAGGGACGAATGAAAACCTGTTTTTT. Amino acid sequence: CASSLNSGGTNENLFF.

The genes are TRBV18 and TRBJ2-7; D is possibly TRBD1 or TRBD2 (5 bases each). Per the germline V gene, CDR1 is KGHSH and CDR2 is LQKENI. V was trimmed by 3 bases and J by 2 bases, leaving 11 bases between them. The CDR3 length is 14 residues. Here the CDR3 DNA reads TGTGCCAGCTCACCGGGACCGGCAACCTACGAGCAGTACTTC. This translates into CASSPGPATYEQYF.

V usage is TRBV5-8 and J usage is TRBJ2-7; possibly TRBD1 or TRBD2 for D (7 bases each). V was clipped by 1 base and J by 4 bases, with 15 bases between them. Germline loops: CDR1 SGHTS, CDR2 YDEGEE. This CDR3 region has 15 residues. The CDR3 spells CASSLKGGGSYEQYF. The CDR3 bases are TGTGCCAGCAGCTTGAAGGGAGGGGGCTCTTACGAGCAGTACTTC.

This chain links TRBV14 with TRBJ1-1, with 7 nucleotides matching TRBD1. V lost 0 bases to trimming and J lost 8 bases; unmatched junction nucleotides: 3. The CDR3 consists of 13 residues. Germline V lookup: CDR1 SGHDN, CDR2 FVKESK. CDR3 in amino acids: CASSQEQGGEAFF. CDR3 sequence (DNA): TGTGCCAGCAGCCAAGAGCAGGGGGGAGAAGCTTTCTTT.

CDR3 protein: CASSPEAEKLFF. CDR3 coding DNA: TGTGCCAGCAGCCCTGAGGCCGAAAAACTGTTTTTT. The chain joins TRBV7-9 to TRBJ1-4; D unresolved. The CDR3 extends over 12 amino acids. Trimming removed 5 bases at V and 8 bases at J, with 9 bases between. Germline values: CDR1 SEHNR, CDR2 FQNEAQ (reference sequence).

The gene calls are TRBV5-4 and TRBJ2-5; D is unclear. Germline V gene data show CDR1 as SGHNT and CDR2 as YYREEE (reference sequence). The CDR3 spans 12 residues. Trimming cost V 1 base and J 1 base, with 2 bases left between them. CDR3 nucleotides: TGTGCCAGCAGCTTGACCCAAGAGACCCAGTACTTC. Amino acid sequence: CASSLTQETQYF.

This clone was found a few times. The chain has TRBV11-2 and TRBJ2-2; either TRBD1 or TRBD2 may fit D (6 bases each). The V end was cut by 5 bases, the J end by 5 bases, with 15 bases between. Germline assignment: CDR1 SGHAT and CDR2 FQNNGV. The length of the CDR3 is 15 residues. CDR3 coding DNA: TGTGCCAGCAGCGAGGTGGGGGGCCATACCGGGGAGCTGTTTTTT. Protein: CASSEVGGHTGELFF.

The CDR3 loop reads CAWSALWTGANTEAFF. The CDR3, as DNA: TGTGCCTGGAGTGCCCTATGGACAGGGGCCAACACTGAAGCTTTCTTT. The chain joins TRBV30 to TRBJ1-1; 9 bases are shared with TRBD1. The CDR3 is made up of 16 amino acids. Unmatched junction bases numbered 8, after V lost 1 base and J lost 2 bases. The germline CDR1 and CDR2 sequences are GTSNPN and SVGIG (reference sequence).

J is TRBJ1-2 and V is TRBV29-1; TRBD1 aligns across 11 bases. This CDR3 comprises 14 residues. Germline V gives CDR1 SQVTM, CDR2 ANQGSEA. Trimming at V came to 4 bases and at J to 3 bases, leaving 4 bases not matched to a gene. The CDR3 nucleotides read TGCAGCGTTGGCCCGGGACAGGGGGACTATGGCTACACCTTC. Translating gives CSVGPGQGDYGYTF.

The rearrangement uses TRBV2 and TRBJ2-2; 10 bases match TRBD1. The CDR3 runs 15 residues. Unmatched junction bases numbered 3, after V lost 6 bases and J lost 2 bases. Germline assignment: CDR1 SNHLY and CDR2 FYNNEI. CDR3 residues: CASRRDRGNTGELFF. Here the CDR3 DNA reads TGTGCCAGCAGGAGGGACAGGGGAAACACCGGGGAGCTGTTTTTT. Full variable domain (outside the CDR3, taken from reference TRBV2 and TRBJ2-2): EPEVTQTPSHQVTQMGQEVILRCVPISNHLYFYWYRQILGQKVEFLVSFYNNEISEKSEIFDDQFSVERPDGSNFTLKIRSTKLEDSAMYFCASRRDRGNTGELFFGEGSRLTVL.

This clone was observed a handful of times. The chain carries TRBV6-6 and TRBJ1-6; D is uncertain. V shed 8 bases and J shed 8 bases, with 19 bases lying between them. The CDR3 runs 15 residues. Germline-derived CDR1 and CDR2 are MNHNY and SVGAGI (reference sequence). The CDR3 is CASGPRSPRDSPLHF. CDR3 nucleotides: TGTGCCAGCGGGCCCCGTTCCCCACGGGATTCACCCCTCCACTTT.

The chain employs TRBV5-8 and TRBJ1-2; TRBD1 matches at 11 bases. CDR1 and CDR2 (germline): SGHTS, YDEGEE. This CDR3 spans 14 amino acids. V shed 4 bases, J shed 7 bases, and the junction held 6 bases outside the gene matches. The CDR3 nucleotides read TGTGCCAGCAGCCCGGACAGGGGGCAGGGTGGCTACACCTTC. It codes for CASSPDRGQGGYTF.

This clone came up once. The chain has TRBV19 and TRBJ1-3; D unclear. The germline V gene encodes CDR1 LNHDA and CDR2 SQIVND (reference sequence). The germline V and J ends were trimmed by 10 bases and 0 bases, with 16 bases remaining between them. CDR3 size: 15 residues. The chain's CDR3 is CATSILGSSGNTIYF. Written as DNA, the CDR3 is TGTGCCACCTCGATTTTAGGATCCTCTGGAAACACCATATATTTT.

CDR3 loop: CATSRGGRDRAGEAFF. CDR3 bases: TGTGCCACCAGCAGAGGGGGCAGGGACAGGGCAGGTGAAGCTTTCTTT. The chain employs TRBV15 and TRBJ1-1; 9 bases are a match to TRBD1. Germline V gene lookup returns CDR1 LNHNV and CDR2 YYDKDF (reference sequence). Trimming removed 1 base from V and 7 bases from J; junction bases left unmatched: 10. The CDR3 runs 16 residues.

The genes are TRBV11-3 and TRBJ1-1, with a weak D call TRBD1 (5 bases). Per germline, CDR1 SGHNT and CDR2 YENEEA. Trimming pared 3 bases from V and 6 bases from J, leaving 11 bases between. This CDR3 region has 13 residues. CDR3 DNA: TGTGCCAGCAGCTTTGCAGGGAGCGCTGAAGCTTTCTTT. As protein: CASSFAGSAEAFF.

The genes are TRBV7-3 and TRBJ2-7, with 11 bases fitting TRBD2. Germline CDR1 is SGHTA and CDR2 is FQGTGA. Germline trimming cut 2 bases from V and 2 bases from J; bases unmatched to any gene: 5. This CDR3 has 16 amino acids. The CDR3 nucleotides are TGTGCCAGCAGCTTAGACACGGGACTAGCGGCCTACGAGCAGTACTTC. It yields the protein CASSLDTGLAAYEQYF. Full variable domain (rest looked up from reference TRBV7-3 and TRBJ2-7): GAGVSQTPSNKVTEKGKYVELRCDPISGHTALYWYRQSLGQGPEFLIYFQGTGAADDSGLPNDRFFAVRPEGSVSTLKIQRTERGDSAVYLCASSLDTGLAAYEQYFGPGTRLTVT.

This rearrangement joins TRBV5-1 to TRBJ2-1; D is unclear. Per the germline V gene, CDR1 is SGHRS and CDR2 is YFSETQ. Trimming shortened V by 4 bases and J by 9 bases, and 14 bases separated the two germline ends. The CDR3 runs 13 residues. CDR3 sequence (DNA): TGCGCCAGCAGCATACCCGGGTTAAGTGAGCAGTTCTTC. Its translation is CASSIPGLSEQFF.

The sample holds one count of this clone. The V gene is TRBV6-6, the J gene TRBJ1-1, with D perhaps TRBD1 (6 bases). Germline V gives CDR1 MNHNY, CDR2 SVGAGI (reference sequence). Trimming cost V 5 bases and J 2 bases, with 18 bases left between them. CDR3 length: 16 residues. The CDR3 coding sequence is TGTGCCAGCAGTCTCCGGACAGTCCTACTTAACACTGAAGCTTTCTTT. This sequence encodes CASSLRTVLLNTEAFF.

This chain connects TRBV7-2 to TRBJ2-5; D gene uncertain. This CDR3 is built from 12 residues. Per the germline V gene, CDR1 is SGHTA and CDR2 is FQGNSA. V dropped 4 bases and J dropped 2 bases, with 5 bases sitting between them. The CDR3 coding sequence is TGTGCCAGCAGCTCAGGTCAAGAGACCCAGTACTTC. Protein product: CASSSGQETQYF.

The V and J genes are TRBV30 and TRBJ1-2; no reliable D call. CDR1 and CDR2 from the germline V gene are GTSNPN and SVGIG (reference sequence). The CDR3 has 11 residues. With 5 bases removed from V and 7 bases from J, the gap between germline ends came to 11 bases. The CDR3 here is CAWVETRGYTF. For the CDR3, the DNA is TGTGCCTGGGTCGAGACCCGTGGCTACACCTTC.

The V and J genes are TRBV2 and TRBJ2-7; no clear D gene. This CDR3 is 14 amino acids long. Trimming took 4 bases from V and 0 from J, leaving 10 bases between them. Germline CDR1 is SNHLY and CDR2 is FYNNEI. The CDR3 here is CASSGQVSSYEQYF. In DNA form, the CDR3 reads TGTGCCAGCAGTGGCCAGGTGAGCTCCTACGAGCAGTACTTC.

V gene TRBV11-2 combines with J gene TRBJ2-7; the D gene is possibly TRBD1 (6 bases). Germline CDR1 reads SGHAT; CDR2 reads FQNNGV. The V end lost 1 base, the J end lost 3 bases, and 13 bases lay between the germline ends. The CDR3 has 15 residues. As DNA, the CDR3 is TGTGCCAGCAGCTTAGGGGACATCCCGCTCTACGAGCAGTACTTC. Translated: CASSLGDIPLYEQYF. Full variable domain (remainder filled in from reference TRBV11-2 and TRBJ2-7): EAGVAQSPRYKIIEKRQSVAFWCNPISGHATLYWYQQILGQGPKLLIQFQNNGVVDDSQLPKDRFSAERLKGVDSTLKIQPAKLEDSAVYLCASSLGDIPLYEQYFGPGTRLTVT.

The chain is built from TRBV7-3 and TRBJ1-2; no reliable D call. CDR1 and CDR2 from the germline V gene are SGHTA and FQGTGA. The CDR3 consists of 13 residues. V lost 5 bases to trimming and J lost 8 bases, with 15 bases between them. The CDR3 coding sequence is TGTGCCAGCAGCGCCGCCCGGCGGGTAGGCTACACCTTC. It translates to CASSAARRVGYTF.